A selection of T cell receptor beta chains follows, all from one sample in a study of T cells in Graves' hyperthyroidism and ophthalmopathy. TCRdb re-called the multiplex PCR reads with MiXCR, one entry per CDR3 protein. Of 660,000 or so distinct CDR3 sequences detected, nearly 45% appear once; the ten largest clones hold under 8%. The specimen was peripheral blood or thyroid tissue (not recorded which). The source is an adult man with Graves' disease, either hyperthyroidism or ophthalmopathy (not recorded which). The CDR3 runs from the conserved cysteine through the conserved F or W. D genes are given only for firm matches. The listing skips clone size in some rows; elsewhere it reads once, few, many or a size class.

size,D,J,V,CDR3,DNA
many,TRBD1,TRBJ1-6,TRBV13,CASSRDRGLSPLHF,TGTGCCAGCAGTCGCGACAGGGGGCTCTCACCCCTCCACTTT
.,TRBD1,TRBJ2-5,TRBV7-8,CASSPWDRVGETQYF,TGTGCCAGCAGCCCGTGGGACAGGGTTGGTGAGACCCAGTACTTC
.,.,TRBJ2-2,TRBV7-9,CASSPLLGAGELFF,TGTGCCAGCAGCCCTTTACTTGGAGCCGGGGAGCTGTTTTTT
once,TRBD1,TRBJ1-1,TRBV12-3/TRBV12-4,CASSLAFRTGPRTEAFF,TGTGCCAGCAGTTTAGCCTTCCGGACAGGGCCCCGCACTGAAGCTTTCTTT
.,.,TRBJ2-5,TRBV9,CASRDETQYF,TGTGCCAGCAGAGACGAGACCCAGTACTTC
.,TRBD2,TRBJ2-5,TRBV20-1,CSARLAGSNQYF,TGCAGTGCTAGACTAGCGGGAAGCAACCAGTACTTC
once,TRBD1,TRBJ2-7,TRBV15,CATSRDLSGTGYYEQYF,TGTGCCACCAGCAGAGATCTCTCCGGGACAGGGTACTACGAGCAGTACTTC
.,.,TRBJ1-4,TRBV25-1,CASSDRRGEKLFF,TGTGCCAGCAGTGACAGGCGCGGGGAAAAACTGTTTTTT
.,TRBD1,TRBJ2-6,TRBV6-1,CASQGASGANVLTF,TGTGCCAGCCAGGGGGCCTCTGGGGCCAACGTCCTGACTTTC
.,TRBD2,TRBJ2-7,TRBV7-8,CASSQDWGTSGRSGEQYF,TGTGCCAGCAGCCAAGATTGGGGGACTAGCGGGAGGTCTGGCGAGCAGTACTTC
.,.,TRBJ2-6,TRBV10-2,CASSEGDGANVLTF,TGCGCCAGCAGTGAAGGGGACGGGGCCAACGTCCTGACTTTC
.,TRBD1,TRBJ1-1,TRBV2,CASRDGQGWDTEAFF,TGTGCCAGCAGAGACGGACAGGGTTGGGACACTGAAGCTTTCTTT
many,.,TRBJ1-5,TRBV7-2,CASSPWTSQPQHF,TGTGCCAGCAGCCCCTGGACAAGCCAGCCCCAGCATTTT
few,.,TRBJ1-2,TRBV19,CASSPRLRYGYTF,TGTGCCAGTAGCCCTAGGCTACGGTATGGCTACACCTTC
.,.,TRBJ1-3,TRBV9,CASSVDPGSSGNTIYF,TGTGCCAGCAGCGTAGATCCGGGGAGCTCTGGAAACACCATATATTTT
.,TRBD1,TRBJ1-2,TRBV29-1,CSVDDRDGNYGYTF,TGCAGCGTTGACGACAGGGATGGAAACTATGGCTACACCTTC
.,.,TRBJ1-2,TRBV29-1,CSVVAGAGYTF,TGCAGCGTTGTGGCAGGGGCTGGCTACACCTTC
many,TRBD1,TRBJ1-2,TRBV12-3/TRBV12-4,CASSSPDRGYGYTF,TGTGCCAGCAGTTCCCCGGACAGGGGCTATGGCTACACCTTC
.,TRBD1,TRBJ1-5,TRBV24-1,CATSTGGFQPQHF,TGTGCCACCAGTACAGGGGGGTTCCAGCCCCAGCATTTT
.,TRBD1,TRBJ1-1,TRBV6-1,CASSARTGSDTEAFF,TGTGCCAGCAGTGCTCGGACAGGGAGCGACACTGAAGCTTTCTTT
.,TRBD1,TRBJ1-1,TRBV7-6,CASSTPSGQGAPATNTEAFF,TGTGCCAGCAGTACCCCCTCCGGACAGGGGGCGCCGGCCACGAACACTGAAGCTTTCTTT
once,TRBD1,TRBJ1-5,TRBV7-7,CASRGQHF,TGTGCTAGCAGGGGGCAGCATTTT
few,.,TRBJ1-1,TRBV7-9,CASSQTEVPNTEAFF,TGTGCCAGCAGCCAGACCGAAGTGCCGAACACTGAAGCTTTCTTT
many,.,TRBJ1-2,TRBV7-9,CASSFGDGYTF,TGTGCCAGCAGCTTTGGGGATGGCTACACCTTC
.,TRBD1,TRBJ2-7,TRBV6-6,CASRGPGGSSDEQYF,TGTGCCAGCAGGGGTCCAGGGGGCTCTTCGGACGAGCAGTACTTC
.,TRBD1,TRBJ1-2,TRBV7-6,CASSLGRPGTGGGYTF,TGTGCCAGCAGCTTAGGACGTCCCGGGACAGGGGGTGGCTACACCTTC
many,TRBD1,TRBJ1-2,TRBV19,CASSTGGTNGYTF,TGTGCCAGTAGTACAGGGGGCACGAATGGCTACACCTTC
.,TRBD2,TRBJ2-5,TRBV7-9,CASRGTSGRHETQYF,TGTGCCAGCAGAGGGACTAGCGGGAGACATGAGACCCAGTACTTC
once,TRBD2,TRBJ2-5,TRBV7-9,CAWGGLGETQYF,TGTGCCTGGGGGGGGTTAGGGGAGACCCAGTACTTC
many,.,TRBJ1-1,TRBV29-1,CSVAVTAEAFF,TGCAGCGTTGCAGTGACGGCTGAGGCTTTCTTT
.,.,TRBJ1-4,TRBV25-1,CASSSPGEKLFF,TGTGCCAGCAGCTCGCCAGGTGAAAAACTGTTTTTT
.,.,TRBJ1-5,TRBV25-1,CASSDEDGAVQPQHF,TGTGCCAGCAGTGATGAGGACGGGGCGGTACAGCCCCAGCATTTT
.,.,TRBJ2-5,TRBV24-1,CATRATGIETQYF,TGTGCCACCAGAGCCACAGGGATAGAGACCCAGTACTTC
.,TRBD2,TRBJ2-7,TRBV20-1,CSAPGLASYEQYF,TGCAGTGCCCCTGGACTAGCCTCCTACGAGCAGTACTTC
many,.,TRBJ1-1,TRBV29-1,CSVEQSMNTEAFF,TGCAGCGTTGAACAGAGTATGAACACTGAAGCTTTCTTT